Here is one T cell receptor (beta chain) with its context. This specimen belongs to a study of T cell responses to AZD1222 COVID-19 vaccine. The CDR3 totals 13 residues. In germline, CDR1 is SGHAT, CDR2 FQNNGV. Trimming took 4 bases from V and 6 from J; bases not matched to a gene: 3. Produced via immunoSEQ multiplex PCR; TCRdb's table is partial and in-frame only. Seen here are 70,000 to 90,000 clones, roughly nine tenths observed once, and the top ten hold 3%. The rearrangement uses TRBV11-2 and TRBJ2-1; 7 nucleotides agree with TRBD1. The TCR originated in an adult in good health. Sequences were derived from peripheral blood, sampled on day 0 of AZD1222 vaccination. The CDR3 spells CASSSTGVNEQFF. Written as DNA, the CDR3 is TGTGCCAGCAGCTCTACAGGGGTCAATGAGCAGTTCTTC.